Included here is one TCR beta chain sequence, with context. These data belong to a study of T cell changes during pregnancy in multiple sclerosis. Assay used: immunoSEQ multiplex PCR; TCRdb lists only in-frame clones, some missing. The data show roughly 52,000 clones, 90% to 95% seen once. This CDR3 has 16 residues. V gave up 1 base and J gave up 0 bases, with 11 bases separating them. Germline loops: CDR1 SGHNT, CDR2 YYREEE (reference sequence). This specimen consisted of CD8+ T cells from peripheral blood mononuclear cells, obtained before pregnancy. The rearrangement uses TRBV5-4 and TRBJ1-3, with unresolved D. This TCR was recovered from a female donor with multiple sclerosis, enrolled in a pregnancy study. The DNA for the CDR3 is TGTGCCAGCAGCTTGAACATTCCTCACTCTGGAAACACCATATATTTT. Translating it yields CASSLNIPHSGNTIYF.